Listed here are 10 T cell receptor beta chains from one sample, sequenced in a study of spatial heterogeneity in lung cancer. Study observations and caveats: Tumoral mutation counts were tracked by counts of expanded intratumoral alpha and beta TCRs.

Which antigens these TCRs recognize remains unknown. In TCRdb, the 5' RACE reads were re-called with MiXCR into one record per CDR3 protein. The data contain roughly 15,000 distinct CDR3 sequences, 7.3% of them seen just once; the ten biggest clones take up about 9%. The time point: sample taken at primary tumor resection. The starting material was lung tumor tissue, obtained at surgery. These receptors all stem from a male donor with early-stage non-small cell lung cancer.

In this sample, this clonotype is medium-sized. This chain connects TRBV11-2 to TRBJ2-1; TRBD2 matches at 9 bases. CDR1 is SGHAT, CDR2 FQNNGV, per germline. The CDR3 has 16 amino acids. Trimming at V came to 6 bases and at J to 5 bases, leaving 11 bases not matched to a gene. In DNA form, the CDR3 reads TGTGCCAGCAGGCCTATTAGCGGGAGTGCGAACAATGAGCAGTTCTTC. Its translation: CASRPISGSANNEQFF.

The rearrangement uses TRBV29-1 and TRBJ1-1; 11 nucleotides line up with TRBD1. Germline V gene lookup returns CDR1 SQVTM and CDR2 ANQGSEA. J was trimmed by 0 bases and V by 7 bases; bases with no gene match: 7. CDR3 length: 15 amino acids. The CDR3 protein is CSARDRGNLNTEAFF. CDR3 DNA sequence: TGCAGCGCCCGGGACAGGGGGAATTTGAACACTGAAGCTTTCTTT.

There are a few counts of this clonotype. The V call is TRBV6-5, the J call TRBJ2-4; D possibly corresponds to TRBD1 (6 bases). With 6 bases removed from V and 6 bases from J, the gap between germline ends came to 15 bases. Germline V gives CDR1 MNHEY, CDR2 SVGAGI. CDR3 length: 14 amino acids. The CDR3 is CASRTDRTLNIQYF. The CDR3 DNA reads TGTGCCAGCAGGACCGACAGGACCCTAAACATTCAGTACTTC.

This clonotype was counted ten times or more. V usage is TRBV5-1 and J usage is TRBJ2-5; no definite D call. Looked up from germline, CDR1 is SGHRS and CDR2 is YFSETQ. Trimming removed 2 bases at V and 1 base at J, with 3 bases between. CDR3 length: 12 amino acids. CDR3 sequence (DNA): TGCGCCAGCAGCTTATCCCAAGAGACCCAGTACTTC. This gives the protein CASSLSQETQYF.

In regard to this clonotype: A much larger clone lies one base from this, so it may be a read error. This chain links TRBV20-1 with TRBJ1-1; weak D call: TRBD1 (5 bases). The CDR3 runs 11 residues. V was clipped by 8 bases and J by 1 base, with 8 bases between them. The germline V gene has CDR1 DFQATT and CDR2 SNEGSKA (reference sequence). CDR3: CSITGNTEAFF. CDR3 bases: TGCAGTATTACAGGGAACACTGAAGCTTTCTTT.

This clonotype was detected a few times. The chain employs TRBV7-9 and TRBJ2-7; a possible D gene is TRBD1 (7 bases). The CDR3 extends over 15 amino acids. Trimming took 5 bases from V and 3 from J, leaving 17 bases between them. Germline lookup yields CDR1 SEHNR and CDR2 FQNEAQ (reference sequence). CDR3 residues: CASSRGGTASYEQYF. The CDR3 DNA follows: TGTGCCAGCAGCCGAGGGGGGACAGCAAGCTACGAGCAGTACTTC.

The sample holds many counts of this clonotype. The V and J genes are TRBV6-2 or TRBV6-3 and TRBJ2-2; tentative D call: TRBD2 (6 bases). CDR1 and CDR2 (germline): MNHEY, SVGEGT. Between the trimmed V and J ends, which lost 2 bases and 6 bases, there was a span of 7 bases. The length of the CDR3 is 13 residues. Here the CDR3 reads CASSYGLPGELFF. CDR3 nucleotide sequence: TGTGCCAGCAGTTACGGACTACCCGGGGAGCTGTTTTTT.

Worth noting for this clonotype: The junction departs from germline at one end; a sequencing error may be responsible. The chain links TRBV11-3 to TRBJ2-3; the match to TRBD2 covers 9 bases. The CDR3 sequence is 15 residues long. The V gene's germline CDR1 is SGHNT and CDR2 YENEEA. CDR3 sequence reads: CTSSLGLATTDTQYF. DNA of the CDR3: TGTACCAGCAGTTTAGGACTAGCGACCACAGATACGCAGTATTTT.

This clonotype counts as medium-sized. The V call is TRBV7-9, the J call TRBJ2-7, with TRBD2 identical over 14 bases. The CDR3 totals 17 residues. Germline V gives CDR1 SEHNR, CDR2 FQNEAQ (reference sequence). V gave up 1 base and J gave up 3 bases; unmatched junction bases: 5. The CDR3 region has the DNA TGTGCCAGCAGCTTAGGGGGACTAGCGGGAGCAATCTACGAGCAGTACTTC. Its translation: CASSLGGLAGAIYEQYF.

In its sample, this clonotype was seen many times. CDR3 sequence reads: CASSDERGNQPQHF. CDR3 DNA sequence: TGTGCCAGCAGTGACGAGAGGGGCAATCAGCCCCAGCATTTT. The chain couples TRBV2 to TRBJ1-5; D call uncertain. The CDR3 totals 14 residues. V lost 3 bases and J lost 2, with 8 bases in between. Germline V gives CDR1 SNHLY, CDR2 FYNNEI.